The following is a T cell receptor beta chain sequence with its context. Its target antigen remains unknown. Per-base qualities were not stored, and no clone one base away is much larger. This sample was taken from a study of identical twins (dated by TCRdb to the mid-2010s). Regarding the study in general: TCR alpha and beta repertoires from monozygotic twins, unrelated adults of various ages and cord blood were deep-sequenced to test whether fetal clonotypes persist. To rule out contamination, replicate twin experiments were performed at different times with different library preparation protocols.

Receptor amplification or capture employed 5' RACE. TCRdb names Illumina HiSeq 2000 as the instrument used. A universal primer binding site was introduced by template switching, and a unique molecular identifier was present in the final cDNA, enabling accurate counting of TCR cDNA molecules. Specific primers in the conserved constant-segment region were used to synthesize first-strand cDNA for TCR alpha and beta chains. To control for contamination, every cDNA library was double barcoded, receiving both a SMART-Mk sample barcode and Illumina barcodes. Two successive PCR steps introduced TruSeq adapter sequences along with Illumina sample barcodes. The TCR alpha and beta cDNA libraries were sequenced on the Illumina HiSeq platform using custom primers. For the original study's pipeline: Raw reads were processed with MiGEC to extract unique molecular identifiers, and MiXCR was used to determine CDR3 positions. For each individual, recombination models were inferred using an EM algorithm with the repgenHMM and IGoR tools. The analysis of shared clonotypes was done with the tcR package in R, with sharing normalized by the product of cloneset sizes. To study raw recombination without the effects of thymic and clonal selection, out-of-frame nonproductive sequences were analyzed. TCRdb took the public reads, trimmed them with fastp at Q25, ran MiXCR for clone calling and kept in-frame beta chains. Each CDR3 protein gets just one entry, which takes the most common genes and DNA from the rows behind it. What appears here as the V and J calls and clone size reflects TCRdb's work, not the paper's. The sample has roughly 480,000 distinct CDR3 sequences on record, roughly 24% of them singletons. Of the sample, around 3% falls within the top ten clones.

All donors were healthy Caucasians. Three pairs of female monozygotic twins, all aged roughly 18 to 29 years, were included in the twin cohort. Positive isolation kits from Invitrogen were used to isolate CD4+ and CD8+ T cell populations. Points the paper makes about the study in general: Because the same donors could not be followed over many years, conclusions were based on cross-sectional statistical analysis. Out-of-frame TCR alpha sharing in monozygotic twins was systematically underestimated by recombination models, whereas sharing between unrelated individuals was in agreement with the recombination models. Compared with coincidental sharing between unrelated individuals, an excess of low generation-probability sequences was observed among out-of-frame TCR alpha sequences shared between twins. Zero-insertion analyses could be partly confounded by invariant T cells such as MAIT and iNKT, though diverse VJ usage argued against such confounding for most clonotypes. Fewer insertions were carried by abundant cord blood beta clonotypes, a similar but weaker trend appeared in young adult naive repertoires, and no such trend appeared in memory repertoires. A weaker excess of twin sharing was found in beta out-of-frame sequences because the signal-to-noise ratio was lowered by fewer shared sequences.

The same sample was also used in a study of T cells expressing NK-cell markers. The second study, in turn, reports: Three sorted T-cell subsets (CD3+CD56+NKG2C+, CD3+CD56+NKG2C- and CD3+CD56-NKG2C+) from roughly eight donors had their TCR beta-chain repertoires profiled. Seven of the eight sequenced donors were HCMV-seropositive and one was HCMV-seronegative. To restrict sorting to alphabetaTCR-expressing T cells, an anti-gammadeltaTCR antibody was added in several experiments. In five to seven donors, the dominant CD3+CD56+NKG2C+ clonotypes were among the top 10 CD8+ clonotypes and accounted for about 1.0-7.5% of CD8+ T cells. Those dominant clonotypes were again the most abundant among CD3+CD56-NKG2C+ cells in a handful of donors, at about 28.3-65%. Whether the expanded NKG2C-expressing T cell clones were specific for HCMV antigens remained unclear. The study sequenced eight donors, all healthy volunteers chosen at random: three men and five women. A commercial ELISA kit detecting HCMV-specific IgG in serum was used to determine HCMV serostatus. Reads were demultiplexed and grouped by UMI with MIGEC, and clonotypes were assembled and quantified with MiTCR. To remove erroneous sequences, TCR cDNA sequences were retained only when supported by two or more reads. Downstream repertoire analysis used the tcR package, and clonotypes were matched across fractions by CDR3 nucleotide sequence plus V segment. VDJmatch was used to annotate antigen specificity against VDJdb, with one amino acid substitution in CDR3 permitted.

The origin of this receptor is a woman between 18 and 29 years old in good health. Material for sequencing was CD4+ T cells sorted from blood.

This receptor carries the CDR3 CASSRDRGQNEQYF. The DNA reads TGTGCCAGCAGCAGGGACAGGGGGCAAAACGAGCAGTACTTC. Recombination connected TRBV7-2 to TRBJ2-7, and TRBD1 matches 12 of the central bases. Via the germline V gene, CDR1 is SGHTA and CDR2 FQGNSA. Counted from cysteine to phenylalanine, this CDR3 has 14 amino acids. Just the 42-base CDR3 DNA is kept, in frame starting at base 1. The germline V and J ends show losses of 5 bases and 5 bases respectively, and no gene match explains 4 bases of the junction.